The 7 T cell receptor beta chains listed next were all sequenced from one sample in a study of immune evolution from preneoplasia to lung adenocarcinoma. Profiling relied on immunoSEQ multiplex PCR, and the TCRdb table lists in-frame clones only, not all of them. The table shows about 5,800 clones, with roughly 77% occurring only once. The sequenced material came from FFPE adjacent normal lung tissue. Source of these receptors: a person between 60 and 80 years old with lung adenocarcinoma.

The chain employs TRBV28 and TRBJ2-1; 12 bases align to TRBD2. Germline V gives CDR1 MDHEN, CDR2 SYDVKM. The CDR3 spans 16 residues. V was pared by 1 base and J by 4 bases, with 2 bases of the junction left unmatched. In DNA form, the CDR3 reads TGTGCCAGCAGTTTATCTCTAGCGGGGGGGTACAATGAGCAGTTCTTC. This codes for CASSLSLAGGYNEQFF.

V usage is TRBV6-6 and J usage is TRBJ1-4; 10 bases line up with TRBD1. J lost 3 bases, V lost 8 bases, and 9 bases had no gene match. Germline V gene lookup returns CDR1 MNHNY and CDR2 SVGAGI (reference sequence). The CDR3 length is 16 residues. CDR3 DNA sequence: TGTGCCAGCGCCGACAGGGGGCGGCTGGCTAATGAAAAACTGTTTTTT. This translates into CASADRGRLANEKLFF.

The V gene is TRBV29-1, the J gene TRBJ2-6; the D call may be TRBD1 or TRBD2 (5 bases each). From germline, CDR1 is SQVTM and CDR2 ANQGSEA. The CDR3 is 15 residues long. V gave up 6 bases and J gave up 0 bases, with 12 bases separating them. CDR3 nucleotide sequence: TGCAGCGTACGGGACGCAAACTCTGGGGCCAACGTCCTGACTTTC. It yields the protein CSVRDANSGANVLTF. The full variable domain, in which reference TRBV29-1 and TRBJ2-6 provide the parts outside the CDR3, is SAVISQKPSRDICQRGTSLTIQCQVDSQVTMMFWYRQQPGQSLTLIATANQGSEATYESGFVIDKFPISRPNLTFSTLTVSNMSPEDSSIYLCSVRDANSGANVLTFGAGSRLTVL.

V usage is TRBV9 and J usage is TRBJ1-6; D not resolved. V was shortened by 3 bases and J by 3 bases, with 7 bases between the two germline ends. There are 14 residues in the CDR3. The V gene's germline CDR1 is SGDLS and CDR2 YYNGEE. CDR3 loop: CASSEDNYNSPLHF. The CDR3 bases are TGTGCCAGCAGCGAAGACAACTATAATTCACCCCTCCACTTT. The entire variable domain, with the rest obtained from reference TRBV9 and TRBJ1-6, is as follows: DSGVTQTPKHLITATGQRVTLRCSPRSGDLSVYWYQQSLDQGLQFLIQYYNGEERAKGNILERFSAQQFPDLHSELNLSSLELGDSALYFCASSEDNYNSPLHFGNGTRLTVT.

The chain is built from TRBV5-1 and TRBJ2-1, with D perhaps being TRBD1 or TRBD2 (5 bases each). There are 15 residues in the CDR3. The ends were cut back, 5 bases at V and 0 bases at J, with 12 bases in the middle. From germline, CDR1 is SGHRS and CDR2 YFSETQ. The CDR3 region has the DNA TGCGCCAGCAGAACCGGGACCAGCTCCTACAATGAGCAGTTCTTC. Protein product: CASRTGTSSYNEQFF.

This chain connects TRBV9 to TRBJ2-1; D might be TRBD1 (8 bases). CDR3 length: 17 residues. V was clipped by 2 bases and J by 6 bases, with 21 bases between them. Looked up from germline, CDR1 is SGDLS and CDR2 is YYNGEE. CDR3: CASSVGIRTGTINEQFF. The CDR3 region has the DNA TGTGCCAGCAGCGTGGGCATCCGGACAGGGACTATCAATGAGCAGTTCTTC.

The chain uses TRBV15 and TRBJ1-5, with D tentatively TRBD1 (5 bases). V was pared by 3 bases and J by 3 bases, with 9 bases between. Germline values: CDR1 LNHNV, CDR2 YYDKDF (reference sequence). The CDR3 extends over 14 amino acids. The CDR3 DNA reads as TGTGCCACCAGCAGGCAGGGTTTCAATCAGCCCCAGCATTTT. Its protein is CATSRQGFNQPQHF.